This T cell receptor (beta chain) was sequenced for a study of patients and donors after allogeneic stem cell transplantation. V dropped 5 bases and J dropped 0 bases, with 13 bases sitting between them. Germline lookup yields CDR1 SGHRS and CDR2 YFSETQ. The length of the CDR3 is 15 residues. TCRdb recomputed calls from the RT-PCR reads with MiXCR, one row per CDR3 protein. This table holds approximately 410,000 distinct CDR3 sequences, under 20% found once. Sequenced sample: blood, either unsorted or a sorted T cell fraction (not recorded which). The sequence derives from a human donor who was either an allogeneic HSCT recipient or a stem cell or donor lymphocyte infusion donor (not recorded which). It is not recorded whose cells these are; they may come from a transplant donor. The chain recombines TRBV5-1 with TRBJ2-3; the D gene is possibly TRBD1 (6 bases). The CDR3 nucleotides read TGCGCCAGCAGAATCAGGGGCGGCAGCACAGATACGCAGTATTTT. Its translation is CASRIRGGSTDTQYF.